These T cell receptor beta chains were read from a single sample in a study of shared clonotypes between healthy human individuals. Sequencing was performed with immunoSEQ multiplex PCR; in TCRdb, only in-frame clones are kept and a portion is missing. Seen here are a few million clones, nearly 97% observed once, and the top ten hold roughly 0.13%. Sequenced input: naive CD4+ T cells sorted from blood. These receptor sequences come from a young man in good health. The CDR3 runs from the conserved cysteine through the conserved F or W. The D gene is left open where the match is weak. The listing skips clone size in some rows; elsewhere it reads once, few, many or a size class.

D	V	size	J	DNA	CDR3
.	TRBV6-5	.	TRBJ2-4	TGTGCCAGCAGTCCGCCCGGGACGGCCAAAAACATTCAGTACTTC	CASSPPGTAKNIQYF
TRBD1	TRBV6-5	.	TRBJ2-7	TGTGCCAGCAGTTACCGGGACAGGGGAAGTTACGAGCAGTACTTC	CASSYRDRGSYEQYF
TRBD2	TRBV10-3	.	TRBJ2-7	TGTGCCATCACCCCAGCGGGAGCTACCTACGAGCAGTACTTC	CAITPAGATYEQYF
TRBD1	TRBV11-3	.	TRBJ2-7	TGTGCCAGCAGCACACAGGGGACCTACGAGCAGTACTTC	CASSTQGTYEQYF
.	TRBV7-2	once	TRBJ2-3	TGTGCCAGTGGGACTGCCAGTCGGGGAGATACGCAGTATTTT	CASGTASRGDTQYF
TRBD1	TRBV19	.	TRBJ1-6	TGTGCCAGTAGTATTATGGGACAGGGAAGCTCACCCCTCCACTTT	CASSIMGQGSSPLHF
.	TRBV30	.	TRBJ1-1	TGTGCCTGGCTTTTCCGGGGGAACACTGAAGCTTTCTTT	CAWLFRGNTEAFF
TRBD2	TRBV5-1	.	TRBJ2-3	TGCGCCAGCAGATTAAGCGGGGGGGCGACAGATACGCAGTATTTT	CASRLSGGATDTQYF
.	TRBV6-6	.	TRBJ2-1	TGTGCCAGCAGTTTTCCGGGAAGTAATGAGCAGTTCTTC	CASSFPGSNEQFF
.	TRBV11-2	.	TRBJ2-7	TGTGCCAGCAGCCGCCGACCCGGGGCGGGGCGCTACGAGCAGTACTTC	CASSRRPGAGRYEQYF
.	TRBV10-3	.	TRBJ2-5	TGTGCCATCAGTGAGTCCGCCCGGGAGACCCAGTACTTC	CAISESARETQYF
.	TRBV4-3	.	TRBJ1-2	TGCGCCAGCAGCCAAGAGCAGGGAGTCGCCTATGGCTACACCTTC	CASSQEQGVAYGYTF
.	TRBV18	.	TRBJ1-4	TGTGCCAGCTCACCGGGTACAACTAATGAAAAACTGTTTTTT	CASSPGTTNEKLFF
.	TRBV29-1	.	TRBJ1-1	TGCAGCGTTGAAGATTGGGGGTCCCTGAACACTGAAGCTTTCTTT	CSVEDWGSLNTEAFF
.	TRBV6-6	.	TRBJ2-1	TGTGCCAGCAGTTACGGGGCAGCCGGGCAGTTCTTC	CASSYGAAGQFF
TRBD2	TRBV9	.	TRBJ2-1	TGTGCCAGCAGCGTAGCTTTGGGACTAGCGGGACCTAATGAGCAGTTCTTC	CASSVALGLAGPNEQFF
.	TRBV5-1	.	TRBJ1-4	TGCGCCAGCAGCTTGCTGGCTTCTAATGAAAAACTGTTTTTT	CASSLLASNEKLFF
TRBD1	TRBV18	.	TRBJ1-1	TGTGCCAGCTCACCGGGACAGCAAATGAACACTGAAGCTTTCTTT	CASSPGQQMNTEAFF
.	TRBV5-4	.	TRBJ2-1	TGTGCCAGCAGCCCAACTTTAGCCAATGAGCAGTTCTTC	CASSPTLANEQFF
.	TRBV5-1	.	TRBJ2-7	TGCGCCAGCAGCTTGGATGGTAGCGGACCTTTTCCTGACTCCTACGAGCAGTACTTC	CASSLDGSGPFPDSYEQYF
TRBD2	TRBV5-6	.	TRBJ2-3	TGTGCCAGCAGCTTGTTCCGACTAGCGGGGGTCACAGATACGCAGTATTTT	CASSLFRLAGVTDTQYF
.	TRBV29-1	.	TRBJ2-2	TGCAGCGTTGTGGGAGCGGGGAACACCGGGGAGCTGTTTTTT	CSVVGAGNTGELFF
TRBD1	TRBV2	.	TRBJ2-7	TGTGCCAGCAGTGATGAACAGGGGGCCTACGAGCAGTACTTC	CASSDEQGAYEQYF
.	TRBV5-1	.	TRBJ1-6	TGCGCCAGCAGCTTGGGGGTCGAGGGATCACCCCTCCACTTT	CASSLGVEGSPLHF
TRBD2	TRBV4-3	.	TRBJ2-5	TGCGCCAGCAGCCAAGAACGTGGACTAGCGGGCCAAGAGACCCAGTACTTC	CASSQERGLAGQETQYF
TRBD1	TRBV27	.	TRBJ1-6	TGTGCCAGCAGTTTGCGCCCGACAGGGAATAATTCACCCCTCCACTTT	CASSLRPTGNNSPLHF
.	TRBV2	.	TRBJ1-2	TGTGCCAGCTACAGGGAGTGGAGTTATGGCTACACCTTC	CASYREWSYGYTF
.	TRBV5-1	once	TRBJ2-3	TGCGCCAGCAGCTTGAGCAATCGGATAAGCACAGATACGCAGTATTTT	CASSLSNRISTDTQYF
.	TRBV2	.	TRBJ1-4	TGTGCCAGCGGATTACAGGGTTTTGAAAAACTGTTTTTT	CASGLQGFEKLFF